These 10 T cell receptor beta chains were sequenced from one sample in a study of T-cell memory formation after mild COVID-19. TCRdb processed the 5' RACE reads anew with MiXCR; each CDR3 protein has one entry. The data contain around 370,000 distinct CDR3 sequences, around 21% of them seen just once; the ten biggest clones take up roughly an eighth. The sequencing input was PBMCs or a T cell subset sorted from them (not recorded which). Every receptor here comes from an adult woman who had mild COVID-19 (a few samples of this study predate the infection). Cell type and time point are not known.

The chain employs TRBV7-3 and TRBJ2-5, with 10 bases that match TRBD2. Germline values: CDR1 SGHTA, CDR2 FQGTGA. The CDR3 is made up of 13 amino acids. V lost 4 bases, J lost 5 bases, and 1 base stayed unmatched. Here the CDR3 reads CASSSTSGETQYF. The CDR3 bases are TGTGCCAGCAGCTCGACTAGCGGGGAGACCCAGTACTTC.

The chain employs TRBV11-2 and TRBJ2-7; D gene unclear. Germline CDR1 reads SGHAT; CDR2 reads FQNNGV. The CDR3 is 12 residues long. V lost 6 bases and J 0 bases, leaving 6 bases between the germline ends. DNA of the CDR3: TGTGCCAGCAGAGGTTACTCCTACGAGCAGTACTTC. As protein: CASRGYSYEQYF.

This clonotype has only a few counts. The chain has TRBV12-3 or TRBV12-4 and TRBJ2-7; tentative D call: TRBD1 (7 bases). Trimming pared 6 bases from V and 1 base from J, leaving 16 bases between. CDR3 length: 15 residues. CDR3 DNA: TGTGCCAGCAGCCGCGGCAGGGGGGTTTCCTACGAGCAGTACTTC. Its protein is CASSRGRGVSYEQYF.

The CDR3 DNA follows: TGTGCCAGCAGCTTAGGCCTAGCGGTCAGGGAGCTGTTTTTT. It yields the protein CASSLGLAVRELFF. The chain couples TRBV11-2 to TRBJ2-2, with 7 bases lining up with TRBD2. From germline, CDR1 is SGHAT and CDR2 FQNNGV. V was pared by 1 base and J by 9 bases, with 5 bases of the junction left unmatched. This CDR3 region has 14 residues.

Notes on this clonotype: This sequence may be a read error, since a much larger clone differs from it by one base. Because the CDR3 is missing its conserved closing phenylalanine or tryptophan, this is likely a read error. This sequence joins TRBV4-1 and TRBJ2-1; 8 bases fit TRBD2. V shed 2 bases, J shed 8 bases, and the junction held 8 bases outside the gene matches. The CDR3 sequence is 15 residues long. Per germline, CDR1 MGHRA and CDR2 YSYEKL. The CDR3 reads CASSQSGGSFYEQFL. In DNA, the CDR3 is TGCGCCAGCAGCCAAAGCGGGGGCTCATTCTATGAGCAGTTCCTC.

This clonotype was observed a handful of times. The V and J genes are TRBV4-3 and TRBJ2-5; D gene ambiguous. CDR1 is LGHNA and CDR2 is YSLEER in the germline V gene. The CDR3 has 14 amino acids. Trimming left V 0 bases short and J 5 bases short, with 10 bases between. The CDR3: CASSQDATTETQYF. The CDR3 DNA reads as TGCGCCAGCAGCCAAGATGCGACGACGGAGACCCAGTACTTC.

This clonotype has a handful of counts. The chain is built from TRBV24-1 and TRBJ2-3; 7 nucleotides match TRBD1. V gave up 4 bases and J gave up 10 bases; unmatched junction bases: 7. CDR3 size: 13 residues. Germline CDR1 and CDR2: KGHDR and SFDVKD. CDR3 amino acids: CATSELDRDPQYF. The CDR3 DNA reads as TGTGCCACCAGTGAGCTCGACAGGGATCCGCAGTATTTT.

Only a few counts were recorded for this clonotype. The chain employs TRBV9 and TRBJ1-1, with D uncertain. This CDR3 region has 13 residues. Germline V gene lookup returns CDR1 SGDLS and CDR2 YYNGEE. V dropped 3 bases and J dropped 1 base, with 7 bases sitting between them. The CDR3 sequence is CASSEGPNTEAFF. The DNA for the CDR3 is TGTGCCAGCAGCGAGGGCCCGAACACTGAAGCTTTCTTT.

The chain links TRBV5-1 to TRBJ1-1; a possible D gene is TRBD1 (5 bases). With 0 bases removed from V and 0 bases from J, the gap between germline ends came to 9 bases. The CDR3 covers 15 residues. CDR1 and CDR2 (germline): SGHRS, YFSETQ. The CDR3 loop is CASSLAGDVNTEAFF. The DNA of the CDR3 is TGCGCCAGCAGCTTGGCGGGGGACGTGAACACTGAAGCTTTCTTT. Full variable domain (outside the CDR3, taken from reference TRBV5-1 and TRBJ1-1): KAGVTQTPRYLIKTRGQQVTLSCSPISGHRSVSWYQQTPGQGLQFLFEYFSETQRNKGNFPGRFSGRQFSNSRSEMNVSTLELGDSALYLCASSLAGDVNTEAFFGQGTRLTVV.

This clonotype was counted a few times. The chain joins TRBV6-5 to TRBJ2-3; D might be TRBD1 or TRBD2, each matching 6 bases. The length of the CDR3 is 16 residues. Germline-derived CDR1 and CDR2 are MNHEY and SVGAGI. Trimming removed 6 bases at V and 0 bases at J, with 16 bases between. This chain's CDR3 is CASRTSGASSTDTQYF. The CDR3 region has the DNA TGTGCCAGCAGAACATCGGGGGCCTCTAGCACAGATACGCAGTATTTT.